Following are 30 T cell receptor beta chains from one sample sequenced in a study of T-cell memory formation after mild COVID-19 (dated by TCRdb to the early 2020s). The library was made by 5' RACE. TCRdb lists the instrument as Illumina NovaSeq 6000. TCRdb reprocessed the public reads (quality trimming at Q25 with fastp, clone calling with MiXCR) and kept in-frame beta chains. Identical CDR3 proteins give one entry, which carries the most common genes and DNA. The sample table lists 400,000 to 550,000 distinct CDR3 sequences, around 27% of them with a count of one. The ten largest clones represent around an eighth of the sample. Sample: PBMCs or a T cell subset sorted from them (not recorded which). These receptor sequences come from an adult woman who had mild COVID-19 (a few samples of this study predate the infection). The sample titles of this study are shuffled in the database, so cell type and time point are left out; the donor was told from shared clones.

The chain joins TRBV19 to TRBJ1-2, with D hard to call. This CDR3 is built from 13 residues. The ends were cut back, 6 bases at V and 2 bases at J, with 10 bases in the middle. The V gene's germline CDR1 is LNHDA and CDR2 SQIVND (reference sequence). Here the CDR3 DNA reads TGTGCCAGTAGCAGGACCGAAAACTATGGCTACACCTTC. This codes for CASSRTENYGYTF.

A single count supports this clonotype. The chain uses TRBV12-3 or TRBV12-4 and TRBJ2-1, with 8 positions matching TRBD2. V shed 6 bases, J shed 14 bases, and the junction held 9 bases outside the gene matches. This CDR3 is built from 12 residues. The CDR3 here is CASSPGLVLEFF. The CDR3 coding sequence is TGTGCCAGCAGCCCGGGACTAGTTTTGGAGTTCTTC.

V and J are TRBV7-9 and TRBJ2-7; D gene uncertain. The V end lost 3 bases, the J end lost 2 bases, and 14 bases lay between the germline ends. From germline, CDR1 is SEHNR and CDR2 FQNEAQ (reference sequence). The CDR3 has 15 amino acids. CDR3 amino acids: CASSFKNTGAYEQYF. Here the CDR3 DNA reads TGTGCCAGCAGCTTCAAGAATACCGGCGCCTACGAGCAGTACTTC.

The chain combines TRBV6-2 or TRBV6-3 with TRBJ2-1, with D possibly TRBD2 on 6 matching bases. Germline V gene data show CDR1 as MNHEY and CDR2 as SVGEGT. Trimming removed 5 bases at V and 0 bases at J, with 11 bases between. The CDR3 runs to 15 residues. CDR3 amino acids: CASSPERVSYNEQFF. CDR3 nucleotides: TGTGCCAGCAGTCCGGAGCGGGTCTCCTACAATGAGCAGTTCTTC.

This rearrangement joins TRBV10-3 to TRBJ1-3, with a weak D call TRBD1 (6 bases). Trimming stripped 3 bases from V and 0 bases from J, with 18 bases between. Germline lookup yields CDR1 ENHRY and CDR2 SYGVKD. The CDR3 loop spans 18 amino acids. CDR3 nucleotides: TGTGCCATCAGTGACGGGTTGGGACACCGGCTCTCTGGAAACACCATATATTTT. Amino acid sequence: CAISDGLGHRLSGNTIYF.

The table lists this clonotype with a few counts. One junction end disagrees with the germline gene, perhaps due to a read error. This rearrangement joins TRBV7-7 to TRBJ1-3; no clear D. CDR1 and CDR2 (germline): SSHAT, FNYEAQ (reference sequence). This CDR3 is built from 14 residues. The CDR3 reads CASSLSGERNTTYF. CDR3 coding DNA: TGTGCTAGCAGCCTCTCCGGGGAAAGGAACACCACATATTTT. Full variable domain (remainder filled in from reference TRBV7-7 and TRBJ1-3): GAGVSQSPRYKVTKRGQDVTLRCDPISSHATLYWYQQALGQGPEFLTYFNYEAQPDKSGLPSDRFSAERPEGSISTLTIQRTEQRDSAMYRCASSLSGERNTTYFGEGSWLTVV.

In this sample, this clonotype turned up a few times. V gene TRBV27 combines with J gene TRBJ2-1; D possibly corresponds to TRBD2 (6 bases). Deletions cut 7 bases from V and 9 bases from J, with 22 bases between. Germline V lookup: CDR1 MNHEY, CDR2 SMNVEV (reference sequence). This CDR3 region has 15 residues. This CDR3 is CASNLMVAGIPEQFF. Written as DNA, the CDR3 is TGTGCCAGCAACTTGATGGTGGCGGGAATTCCTGAGCAGTTCTTC.

This clonotype was picked up a small number of times. The CDR3 sequence is CASSPGQRFGYTF. The CDR3 DNA follows: TGCGCCAGCAGCCCGGGACAGAGGTTTGGCTACACCTTC. This rearrangement joins TRBV5-1 to TRBJ1-2; 7 nucleotides match TRBD1. The V and J ends lost 4 bases and 7 bases, in that order; junction bases with no gene match: 7. The CDR3 runs to 13 residues. The germline V gene has CDR1 SGHRS and CDR2 YFSETQ.

This clonotype was found once. Here the CDR3 reads CASSPHLGLAGGRSANEQFF. The DNA of the CDR3 is TGTGCCAGCAGCCCCCATCTCGGGTTAGCGGGGGGCCGTTCGGCCAATGAGCAGTTCTTC. V and J are TRBV7-8 and TRBJ2-1; 10 bases align to TRBD2. Per the germline V gene, CDR1 is SGHVS and CDR2 is FQNEAQ. The CDR3 length is 20 residues. Trimming removed 5 bases from V and 6 bases from J; junction bases left unmatched: 22.

This chain joins TRBV29-1 and TRBJ1-5; tentatively, D is TRBD1 (5 bases). There are 16 residues in the CDR3. V dropped 6 bases and J dropped 2 bases, with 20 bases sitting between them. Per the germline V gene, CDR1 is SQVTM and CDR2 is ANQGSEA. The CDR3 coding sequence is TGCAGCGTACCCATGGGCAGGGTAGGGCGCAATCAGCCCCAGCATTTT. Its protein is CSVPMGRVGRNQPQHF.

This clonotype was seen a handful of times. This rearrangement joins TRBV18 to TRBJ2-4; TRBD1 matches 7 bases. V was pared by 3 bases and J by 1 base, with 6 bases of the junction left unmatched. CDR3 length: 16 residues. Germline V CDR1 and CDR2: KGHSH, LQKENI. As DNA, the CDR3 is TGTGCCAGCTCACCTCAGGGGGAAGGGGCCAAAAACATTCAGTACTTC. It is translated as CASSPQGEGAKNIQYF.

This clonotype was seen a single time. The chain uses TRBV7-9 and TRBJ2-1; 7 nucleotides match TRBD2. With V trimmed by 5 bases and J by 13 bases, 20 bases remained unmatched. Germline-derived CDR1 and CDR2 are SEHNR and FQNEAQ (reference sequence). The CDR3 covers 16 residues. DNA for the CDR3: TGTGCCAGCAGCCGCGTCGGTACGTCAGGTCGGGAGGACCAGTTCTTC. Translation gives CASSRVGTSGREDQFF.

The sample holds a few counts of this clonotype. V usage is TRBV5-1 and J usage is TRBJ1-2, with a weak D call TRBD1 (5 bases). Germline lookup yields CDR1 SGHRS and CDR2 YFSETQ. The CDR3 covers 14 residues. V lost 6 bases and J 0 bases, leaving 12 bases between the germline ends. This CDR3 reads CASNPDTTNYGYTF. For the CDR3, the DNA is TGCGCCAGCAACCCGGACACCACTAACTATGGCTACACCTTC. Together with reference TRBV5-1 and TRBJ1-2, the CDR3 gives the full variable domain: KAGVTQTPRYLIKTRGQQVTLSCSPISGHRSVSWYQQTPGQGLQFLFEYFSETQRNKGNFPGRFSGRQFSNSRSEMNVSTLELGDSALYLCASNPDTTNYGYTFGSGTRLTVV.

V and J are TRBV3-1 and TRBJ2-1; 8 nucleotides agree with TRBD1. CDR3 size: 17 residues. CDR1 and CDR2 (germline): LGHDT, YNNKEL (reference sequence). The V segment lost 4 bases and the J segment 3 bases; nucleotides outside the gene matches: 11. The CDR3 region is CASSLQLTGDHYNEQFF. The CDR3 bases are TGTGCCAGCAGCCTCCAATTGACAGGGGACCACTACAATGAGCAGTTCTTC.

Only one count was recorded for this clonotype. This rearrangement joins TRBV6-5 to TRBJ1-6, with D possibly being TRBD1 (5 bases). V was trimmed by 5 bases and J by 10 bases, leaving 18 bases between them. The CDR3 has 15 amino acids. CDR1 and CDR2 (germline): MNHEY, SVGAGI. This CDR3 reads CASSQTPGASSPLHF. The CDR3 DNA reads as TGTGCCAGCAGTCAGACCCCTGGGGCCAGCTCACCCCTCCACTTT.

The gene calls are TRBV29-1 and TRBJ2-2; D gene uncertain. This CDR3 is 13 amino acids long. Looked up from germline, CDR1 is SQVTM and CDR2 is ANQGSEA. The V end lost 6 bases, the J end lost 1 base, and 9 bases lay between the germline ends. CDR3 nucleotide sequence: TGCAGCGTCCAGCCAGGGAACACCGGGGAGCTGTTTTTT. This translates into CSVQPGNTGELFF.

The V call is TRBV11-3, the J call TRBJ2-1, with D possibly being TRBD2 (5 bases). The CDR3 totals 17 residues. The V and J ends lost 2 bases and 0 bases respectively, with 14 bases between them. Germline CDR1 and CDR2: SGHNT and YENEEA. DNA of the CDR3: TGTGCCAGCAGCTTATGGGGTCTAGCAGGCTCCTACAATGAGCAGTTCTTC. The encoded protein is CASSLWGLAGSYNEQFF.

This clonotype showed up just a few times. The chain uses TRBV20-1 and TRBJ2-7, with 10 bases aligning to TRBD2. With 1 base clipped from V and 4 bases from J, the junction kept 7 bases outside the gene matches. This CDR3 contains 15 residues. Per germline, CDR1 DFQATT and CDR2 SNEGSKA (reference sequence). In nucleotides, the CDR3 is TGCAGTGCTAGAGCGCTAGCGGGAGAAGCGTACGAGCAGTACTTC. Translating gives CSARALAGEAYEQYF.

This clonotype showed up just once. This chain uses TRBV21-1 with TRBJ2-1; the table's TRBD1 call for D was not verified on the DNA. TRBV21-1 has pseudogene status. The length of the CDR3 is 17 residues. The CDR3 nucleotides are TGTGCCAGCAGCACCCCCCAGGGTACAGGGGTAGGGAATGAGCAGTTCTTC. The encoded protein is CASSTPQGTGVGNEQFF.

The V call is TRBV7-9, the J call TRBJ2-7, with TRBD1 matching over 9 bases. The germline V gene encodes CDR1 SEHNR and CDR2 FQNEAQ (reference sequence). V gave up 5 bases and J gave up 4 bases; unmatched junction bases: 9. The CDR3 totals 15 residues. The chain's CDR3 is CASSRWGTGSYEQYF. In DNA, the CDR3 is TGTGCCAGCAGCCGATGGGGGACAGGGTCGTACGAGCAGTACTTC.

About this clonotype: The junction departs from the called germline gene at one end, perhaps through a read error. The chain has TRBV7-7 and TRBJ2-2; TRBD1 aligns across 11 bases. This CDR3 comprises 16 residues. CDR1 and CDR2 from the germline V gene are SSHAT and FNYEAQ (reference sequence). CDR3 sequence (DNA): TGTGCTAGCAGCTTAGCCGGACAGGGGGCGACCGGGGAGCTGTTTTTT. It specifies CASSLAGQGATGELFF. The full variable domain, with the rest looked up from reference TRBV7-7 and TRBJ2-2, is GAGVSQSPRYKVTKRGQDVTLRCDPISSHATLYWYQQALGQGPEFLTYFNYEAQPDKSGLPSDRFSAERPEGSISTLTIQRTEQRDSAMYRCASSLAGQGATGELFFGEGSRLTVL.

This clonotype was counted a few times. The chain combines TRBV20-1 with TRBJ1-5; weak D call: TRBD1 (6 bases). Germline V gene sequence: CDR1 DFQATT, CDR2 SNEGSKA (reference sequence). V was trimmed by 2 bases and J by 1 base, leaving 12 bases between them. The CDR3 has 15 amino acids. CDR3 residues: CSARRGQGSNQPQHF. CDR3 nucleotides: TGCAGTGCTAGACGGGGTCAGGGGAGCAATCAGCCCCAGCATTTT.

This clonotype occurred a few times. The V gene is TRBV7-8, the J gene TRBJ2-2, with 7 bases aligning to TRBD2. The trim removed 0 bases at V and 4 bases at J, leaving 8 bases unmatched. Germline V CDR1 and CDR2: SGHVS, FQNEAQ. There are 17 residues in the CDR3. CDR3 in amino acids: CASSLARLAVGTGELFF. The CDR3 DNA sequence: TGTGCCAGCAGCTTAGCTCGGCTAGCGGTTGGCACCGGGGAGCTGTTTTTT.

This clonotype was detected only a few times. The rearrangement uses TRBV7-6 and TRBJ2-7; 8 bases align to TRBD2. The CDR3 spans 16 residues. Germline CDR1 reads SGHVS; CDR2 reads FNYEAQ. V gave up 4 bases and J gave up 6 bases; unmatched junction bases: 14. The CDR3 protein is CASSSPDTGRGVEQYF. CDR3 DNA: TGTGCCAGCAGCTCCCCGGACACGGGGCGGGGGGTCGAGCAGTACTTC.

This clonotype occurred a few times. The chain recombines TRBV7-6 with TRBJ2-1, with D tentatively TRBD2 (6 bases). Per germline, CDR1 SGHVS and CDR2 FNYEAQ. V dropped 2 bases and J dropped 0 bases, with 11 bases sitting between them. CDR3 size: 16 residues. This CDR3 reads CASSLLASSSYNEQFF. As DNA, the CDR3 is TGTGCCAGCAGCTTACTAGCGTCGAGCTCCTACAATGAGCAGTTCTTC.

This clonotype occurred a few times. The CDR3 nucleotides read TGCGCCAGCAGCTTAGGCGGGAAGGGCGAAGAGCAGTACTTC. Translating gives CASSLGGKGEEQYF. This rearrangement joins TRBV5-1 to TRBJ2-7, with D perhaps matching TRBD2 (6 bases). The CDR3 totals 14 residues. The germline V gene has CDR1 SGHRS and CDR2 YFSETQ. V lost 2 bases to trimming and J lost 7 bases, with 16 bases between them.

The chain links TRBV18 to TRBJ2-7; D is undetermined. Germline V CDR1 and CDR2: KGHSH, LQKENI. The CDR3 is 13 amino acids. The ends were cut back, 6 bases at V and 2 bases at J, with 11 bases in the middle. CDR3 DNA: TGTGCCAGCTCCCCCCCCAGCGCCTACGAGCAGTACTTC. Its protein product is CASSPPSAYEQYF.

This clonotype was picked up a small number of times. The V call is TRBV10-1, the J call TRBJ1-1, with D hard to call. The CDR3 covers 13 residues. The germline V gene encodes CDR1 WNHNN and CDR2 SYGVQD (reference sequence). With 4 bases removed from V and 1 base from J, the gap between germline ends came to 7 bases. CDR3 region: CASSGYRNTEAFF. CDR3 sequence (DNA): TGCGCCAGCAGTGGATACAGGAACACTGAAGCTTTCTTT.

This clonotype appeared a few times. The V and J genes are TRBV13 and TRBJ2-5; D is uncertain. Trimming took off 3 bases at V and 1 base at J, with 12 bases between the two ends. Germline V gene data show CDR1 as PRHDT and CDR2 as FYEKMQ (reference sequence). This CDR3 contains 15 residues. This CDR3 is CASSFVPQSQETQYF. The CDR3 DNA is TGTGCCAGCAGCTTCGTACCACAATCCCAAGAGACCCAGTACTTC. Based on the CDR3 plus reference TRBV13 and TRBJ2-5, the full variable domain is AAGVIQSPRHLIKEKRETATLKCYPIPRHDTVYWYQQGPGQDPQFLISFYEKMQSDKGSIPDRFSAQQFSDYHSELNMSSLELGDSALYFCASSFVPQSQETQYFGPGTRLLVL.

This clonotype appeared a few times. The chain has TRBV4-1 and TRBJ1-2; D possibly corresponds to TRBD1 (5 bases). V gave up 2 bases and J gave up 8 bases, with 15 bases separating them. The CDR3 length is 14 residues. The germline V gene encodes CDR1 MGHRA and CDR2 YSYEKL. The CDR3 sequence: CASSQPGPRTGYTF. The CDR3 bases are TGCGCCAGCAGCCAACCAGGGCCGCGGACGGGCTACACCTTC.